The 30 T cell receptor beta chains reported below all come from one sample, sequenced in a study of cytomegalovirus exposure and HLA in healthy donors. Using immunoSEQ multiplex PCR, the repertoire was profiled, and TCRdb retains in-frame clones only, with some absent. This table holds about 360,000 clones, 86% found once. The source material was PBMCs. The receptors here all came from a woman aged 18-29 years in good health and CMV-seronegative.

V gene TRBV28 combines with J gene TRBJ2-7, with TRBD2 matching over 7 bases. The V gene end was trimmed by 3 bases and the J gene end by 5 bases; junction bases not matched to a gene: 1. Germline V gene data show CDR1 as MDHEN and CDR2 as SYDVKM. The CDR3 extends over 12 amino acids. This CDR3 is CASSFGRDEQYF. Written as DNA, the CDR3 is TGTGCCAGCAGTTTTGGGAGGGACGAGCAGTACTTC.

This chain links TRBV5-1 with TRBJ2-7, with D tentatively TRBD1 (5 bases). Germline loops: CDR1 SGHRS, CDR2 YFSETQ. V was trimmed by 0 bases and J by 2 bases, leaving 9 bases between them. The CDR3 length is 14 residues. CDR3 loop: CASSLVQEPYEQYF. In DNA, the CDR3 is TGCGCCAGCAGCTTGGTACAGGAACCCTACGAGCAGTACTTC.

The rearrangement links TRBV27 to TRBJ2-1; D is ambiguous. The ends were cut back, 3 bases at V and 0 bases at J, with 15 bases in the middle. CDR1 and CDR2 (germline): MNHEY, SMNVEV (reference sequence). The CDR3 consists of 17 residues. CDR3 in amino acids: CASSFTPQQNSYNEQFF. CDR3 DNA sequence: TGTGCCAGCAGTTTCACCCCCCAACAGAACTCCTACAATGAGCAGTTCTTC.

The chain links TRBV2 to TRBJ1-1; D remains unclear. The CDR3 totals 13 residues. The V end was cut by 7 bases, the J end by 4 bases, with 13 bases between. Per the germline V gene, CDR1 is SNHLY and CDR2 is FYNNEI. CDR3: CASKESSGTEAFF. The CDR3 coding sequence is TGTGCCAGCAAAGAATCCTCAGGCACTGAAGCTTTCTTT.

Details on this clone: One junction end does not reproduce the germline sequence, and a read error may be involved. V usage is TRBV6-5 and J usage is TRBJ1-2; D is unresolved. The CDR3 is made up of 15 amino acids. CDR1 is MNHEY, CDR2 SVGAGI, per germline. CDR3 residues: CARSYFGFLKYGYTF. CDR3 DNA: TGTGCCAGAAGTTATTTCGGGTTTCTTAAGTATGGCTACACCTTC.

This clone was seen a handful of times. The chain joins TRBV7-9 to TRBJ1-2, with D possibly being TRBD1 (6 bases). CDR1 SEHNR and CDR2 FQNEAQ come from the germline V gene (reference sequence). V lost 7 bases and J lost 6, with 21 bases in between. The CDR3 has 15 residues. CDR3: CASNPAGQGSNGYTF. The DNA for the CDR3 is TGTGCCAGCAATCCAGCAGGGCAGGGGAGTAATGGCTACACCTTC.

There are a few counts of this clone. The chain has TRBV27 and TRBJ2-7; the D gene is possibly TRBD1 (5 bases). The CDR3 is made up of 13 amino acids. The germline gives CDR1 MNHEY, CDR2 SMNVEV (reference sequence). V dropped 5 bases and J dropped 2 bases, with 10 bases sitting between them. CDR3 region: CASSASRAYEQYF. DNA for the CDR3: TGTGCCAGCAGTGCCTCCAGGGCCTACGAGCAGTACTTC.

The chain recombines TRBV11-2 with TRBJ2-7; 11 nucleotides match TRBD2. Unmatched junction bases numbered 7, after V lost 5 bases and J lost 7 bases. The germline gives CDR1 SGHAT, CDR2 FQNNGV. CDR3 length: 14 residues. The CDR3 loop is CASSIAGGAWEQYF. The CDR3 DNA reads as TGTGCCAGCAGCATAGCGGGGGGGGCCTGGGAGCAGTACTTC.

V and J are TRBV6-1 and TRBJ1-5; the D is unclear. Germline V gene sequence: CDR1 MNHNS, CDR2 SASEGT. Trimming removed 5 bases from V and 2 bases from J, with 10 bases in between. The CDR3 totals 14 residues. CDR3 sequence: CASSPDWGNQPQHF. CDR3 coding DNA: TGTGCCAGCAGTCCGGACTGGGGCAATCAGCCCCAGCATTTT.

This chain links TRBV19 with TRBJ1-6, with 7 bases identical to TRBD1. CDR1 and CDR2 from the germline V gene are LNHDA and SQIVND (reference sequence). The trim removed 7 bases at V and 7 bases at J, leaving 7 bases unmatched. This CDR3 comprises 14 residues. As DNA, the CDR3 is TGTGCCAGTACTCCGGGACAGTCGAATTCACCCCTCCACTTT. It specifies CASTPGQSNSPLHF.

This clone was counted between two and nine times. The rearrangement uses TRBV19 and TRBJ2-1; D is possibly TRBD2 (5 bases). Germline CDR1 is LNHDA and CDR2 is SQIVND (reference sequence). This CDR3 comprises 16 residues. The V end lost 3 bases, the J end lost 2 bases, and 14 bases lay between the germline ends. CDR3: CASSIGSVGAYNEQFF. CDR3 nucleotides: TGTGCCAGTAGTATTGGGTCGGTCGGGGCCTACAATGAGCAGTTCTTC.

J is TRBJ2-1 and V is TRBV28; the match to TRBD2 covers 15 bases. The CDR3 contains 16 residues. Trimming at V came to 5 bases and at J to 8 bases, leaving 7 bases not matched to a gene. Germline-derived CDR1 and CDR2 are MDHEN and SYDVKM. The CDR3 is CASSPGLAGGADEQFF. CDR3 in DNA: TGTGCCAGCAGTCCAGGACTAGCGGGGGGGGCGGATGAGCAGTTCTTC.

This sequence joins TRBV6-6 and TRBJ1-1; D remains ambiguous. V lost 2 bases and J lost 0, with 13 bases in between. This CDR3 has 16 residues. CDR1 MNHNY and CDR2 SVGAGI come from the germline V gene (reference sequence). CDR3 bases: TGTGCCAGCAGTTACCCCTGGGAGGATATGAACACTGAAGCTTTCTTT. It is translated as CASSYPWEDMNTEAFF.

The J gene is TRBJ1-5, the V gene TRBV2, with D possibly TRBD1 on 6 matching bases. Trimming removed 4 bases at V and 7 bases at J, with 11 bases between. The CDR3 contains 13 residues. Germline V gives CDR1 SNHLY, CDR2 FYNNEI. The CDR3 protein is CASSVTGPQPQHF. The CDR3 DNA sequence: TGTGCCAGCAGTGTTACAGGGCCCCAGCCCCAGCATTTT. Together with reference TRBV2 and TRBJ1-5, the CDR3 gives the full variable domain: EPEVTQTPSHQVTQMGQEVILRCVPISNHLYFYWYRQILGQKVEFLVSFYNNEISEKSEIFDDQFSVERPDGSNFTLKIRSTKLEDSAMYFCASSVTGPQPQHFGDGTRLSIL.

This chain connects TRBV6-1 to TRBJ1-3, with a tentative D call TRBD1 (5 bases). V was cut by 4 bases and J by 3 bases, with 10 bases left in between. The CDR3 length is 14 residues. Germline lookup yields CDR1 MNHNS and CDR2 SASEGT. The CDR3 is CASSGRQYGNTIYF. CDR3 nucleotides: TGTGCCAGCAGTGGTCGACAGTATGGAAACACCATATATTTT.

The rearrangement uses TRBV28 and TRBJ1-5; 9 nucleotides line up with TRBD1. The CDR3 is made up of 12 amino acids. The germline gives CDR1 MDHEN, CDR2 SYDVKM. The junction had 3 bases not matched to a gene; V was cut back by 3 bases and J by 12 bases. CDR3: CASSLGTGLQHF. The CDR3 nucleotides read TGTGCCAGCAGTTTGGGGACAGGGCTCCAGCATTTT.

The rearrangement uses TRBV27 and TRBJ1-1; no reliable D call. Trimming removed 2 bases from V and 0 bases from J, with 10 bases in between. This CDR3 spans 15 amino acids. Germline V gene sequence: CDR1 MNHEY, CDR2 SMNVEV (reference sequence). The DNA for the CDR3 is TGTGCCAGCAGTTTAATTGGCAGAATGAACACTGAAGCTTTCTTT. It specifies CASSLIGRMNTEAFF.

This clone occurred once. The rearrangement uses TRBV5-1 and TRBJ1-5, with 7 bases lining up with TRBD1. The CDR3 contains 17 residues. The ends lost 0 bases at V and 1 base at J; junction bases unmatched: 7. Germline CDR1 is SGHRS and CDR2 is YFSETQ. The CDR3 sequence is CASSLAPTGQSNQPQHF. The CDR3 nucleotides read TGCGCCAGCAGCTTGGCCCCAACGGGACAGAGCAATCAGCCCCAGCATTTT.

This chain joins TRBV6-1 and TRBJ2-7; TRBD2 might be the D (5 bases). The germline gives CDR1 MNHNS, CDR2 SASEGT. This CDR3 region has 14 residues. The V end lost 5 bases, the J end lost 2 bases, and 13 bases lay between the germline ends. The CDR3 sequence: CASSFSESAYEQYF. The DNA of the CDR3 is TGTGCCAGCAGTTTTAGCGAGTCGGCCTACGAGCAGTACTTC.

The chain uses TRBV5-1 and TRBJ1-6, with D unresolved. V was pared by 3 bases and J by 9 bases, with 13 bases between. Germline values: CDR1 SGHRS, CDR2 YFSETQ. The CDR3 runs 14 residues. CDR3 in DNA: TGCGCCAGCAGCTCGACGGGAGAGGGTTCACCCCTCCACTTT. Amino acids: CASSSTGEGSPLHF. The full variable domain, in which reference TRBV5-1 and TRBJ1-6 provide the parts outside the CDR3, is KAGVTQTPRYLIKTRGQQVTLSCSPISGHRSVSWYQQTPGQGLQFLFEYFSETQRNKGNFPGRFSGRQFSNSRSEMNVSTLELGDSALYLCASSSTGEGSPLHFGNGTRLTVT.

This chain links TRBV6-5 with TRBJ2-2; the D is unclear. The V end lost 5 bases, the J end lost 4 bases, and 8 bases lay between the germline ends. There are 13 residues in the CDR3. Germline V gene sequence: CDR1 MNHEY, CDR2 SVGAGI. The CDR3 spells CASSPSLTGELFF. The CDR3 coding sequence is TGTGCCAGCAGTCCCTCCCTCACCGGGGAGCTGTTTTTT.

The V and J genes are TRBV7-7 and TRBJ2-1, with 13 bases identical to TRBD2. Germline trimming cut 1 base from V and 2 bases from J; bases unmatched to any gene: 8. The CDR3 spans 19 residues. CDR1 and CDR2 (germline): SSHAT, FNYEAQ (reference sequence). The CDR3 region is CASSLELAGGPGAYNEQFF. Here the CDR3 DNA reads TGTGCCAGCAGCTTAGAACTAGCGGGAGGGCCTGGGGCCTACAATGAGCAGTTCTTC.

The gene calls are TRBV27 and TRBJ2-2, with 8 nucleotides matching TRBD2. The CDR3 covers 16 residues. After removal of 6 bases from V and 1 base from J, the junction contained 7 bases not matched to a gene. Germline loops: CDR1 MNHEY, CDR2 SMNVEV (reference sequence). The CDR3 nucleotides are TGTGCCAGCAGACCTAAGACTAGCGTGAACACCGGGGAGCTGTTTTTT. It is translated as CASRPKTSVNTGELFF.

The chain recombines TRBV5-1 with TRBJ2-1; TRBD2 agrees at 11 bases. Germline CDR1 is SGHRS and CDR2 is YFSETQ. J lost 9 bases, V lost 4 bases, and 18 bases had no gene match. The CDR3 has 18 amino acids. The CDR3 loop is CASSLPRGFSGRAGEQFF. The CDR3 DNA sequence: TGCGCCAGCAGCCTCCCCAGGGGTTTTAGCGGGAGGGCCGGTGAGCAGTTCTTC.

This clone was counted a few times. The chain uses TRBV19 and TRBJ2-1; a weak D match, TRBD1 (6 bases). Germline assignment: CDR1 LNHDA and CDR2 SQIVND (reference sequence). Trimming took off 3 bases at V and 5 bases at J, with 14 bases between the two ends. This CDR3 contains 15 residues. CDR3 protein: CASSIWAGANNEQFF. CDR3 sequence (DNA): TGTGCCAGTAGTATTTGGGCAGGGGCTAACAATGAGCAGTTCTTC.

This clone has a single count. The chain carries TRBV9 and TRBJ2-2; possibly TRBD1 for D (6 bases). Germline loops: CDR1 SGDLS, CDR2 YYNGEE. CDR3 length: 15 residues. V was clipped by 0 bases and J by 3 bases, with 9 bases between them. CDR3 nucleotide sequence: TGTGCCAGCAGCGTAGAAGGGGGAGACACCGGGGAGCTGTTTTTT. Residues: CASSVEGGDTGELFF.

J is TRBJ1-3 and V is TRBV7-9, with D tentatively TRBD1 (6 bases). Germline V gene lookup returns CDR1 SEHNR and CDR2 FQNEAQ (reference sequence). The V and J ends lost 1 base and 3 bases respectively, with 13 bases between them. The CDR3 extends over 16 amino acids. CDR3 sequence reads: CASSLGQTGLGNTIYF. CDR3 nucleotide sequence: TGTGCCAGCAGCTTAGGACAGACAGGCCTTGGAAACACCATATATTTT.

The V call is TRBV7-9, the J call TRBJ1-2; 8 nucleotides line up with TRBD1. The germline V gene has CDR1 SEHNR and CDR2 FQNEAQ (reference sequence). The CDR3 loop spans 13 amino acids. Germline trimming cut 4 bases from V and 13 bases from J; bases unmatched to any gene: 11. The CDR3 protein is CASSWGIQGEVTF. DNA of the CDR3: TGTGCCAGCAGCTGGGGTATACAGGGGGAGGTCACCTTC.

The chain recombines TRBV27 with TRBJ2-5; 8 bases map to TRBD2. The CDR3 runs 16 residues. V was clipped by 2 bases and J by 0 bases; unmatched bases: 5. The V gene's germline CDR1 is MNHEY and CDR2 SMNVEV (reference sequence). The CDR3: CASSLIAGNHQETQYF. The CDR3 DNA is TGTGCCAGCAGTTTAATAGCGGGGAACCACCAAGAGACCCAGTACTTC.

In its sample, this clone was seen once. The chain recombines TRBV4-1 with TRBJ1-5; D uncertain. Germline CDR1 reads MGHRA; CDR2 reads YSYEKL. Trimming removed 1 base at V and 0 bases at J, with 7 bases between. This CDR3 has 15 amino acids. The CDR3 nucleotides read TGCGCCAGCAGCCAAGGGACTAGTAGCAATCAGCCCCAGCATTTT. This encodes CASSQGTSSNQPQHF.